These 19 T cell receptor beta chains originate from one sample sequenced in a study of shared clonotypes between healthy human individuals. Sequencing was performed with immunoSEQ multiplex PCR; in TCRdb, only in-frame clones are kept and a portion is missing. The repertoire holds 500,000 or so clones, with approximately 94% as singletons. Sequencing was performed on naive CD4+ T cells sorted from blood. This sample's subset: CD45RA+ positively selected. The receptors derive from a woman between 25 and 40 years old in good health.

V gene TRBV2 combines with J gene TRBJ1-1; maybe TRBD1 (6 bases). The V gene lost 3 bases and the J gene lost 2 bases, with 13 bases spanning the gap. This CDR3 has 15 amino acids. CDR1 is SNHLY and CDR2 is FYNNEI in the germline V gene. The CDR3, as DNA: TGTGCCAGCAGTGACTACAGGGTGTTAAACACTGAAGCTTTCTTT. Translated, it gives CASSDYRVLNTEAFF.

The chain uses TRBV28 and TRBJ1-1; D unresolved. The CDR3 has 11 amino acids. V dropped 2 bases and J dropped 8 bases, with 6 bases sitting between them. Per the germline V gene, CDR1 is MDHEN and CDR2 is SYDVKM. The CDR3 loop reads CASSLRREAFF. Written as DNA, the CDR3 is TGTGCCAGCAGTTTAAGGAGAGAAGCTTTCTTT.

The chain employs TRBV28 and TRBJ2-1; no reliable D call. Looked up from germline, CDR1 is MDHEN and CDR2 is SYDVKM. V lost 7 bases and J 9 bases, leaving 16 bases between the germline ends. CDR3 length equals 13 residues. CDR3 DNA sequence: TGTGCCAGCAACGCCCTGCTAGGCCCTGAGCAGTTCTTC. This translates into CASNALLGPEQFF.

The chain links TRBV7-2 to TRBJ2-2; D gene ambiguous. The ends were cut back, 0 bases at V and 4 bases at J, with 9 bases in the middle. Germline-derived CDR1 and CDR2 are SGHTA and FQGNSA. The CDR3 has 15 residues. The CDR3 sequence is CASSLALVSTGELFF. CDR3 in DNA: TGTGCCAGCAGCTTAGCCCTAGTAAGCACCGGGGAGCTGTTTTTT.

Written as DNA, the CDR3 is TGTGCCAGCAGTTTCAGCCGCCTAGCGGGAGTACGGGATACGCAGTATTTT. Translating gives CASSFSRLAGVRDTQYF. The chain couples TRBV28 to TRBJ2-3, with 10 bases that match TRBD2. The CDR3 totals 17 residues. V was clipped by 3 bases and J by 6 bases; unmatched bases: 12. Germline CDR1 MDHEN, CDR2 SYDVKM.

V and J are TRBV15 and TRBJ2-3; no reliable D call. CDR1 is LNHNV and CDR2 is YYDKDF in the germline V gene (reference sequence). The CDR3 runs to 13 residues. With 5 bases removed from V and 3 bases from J, the gap between germline ends came to 9 bases. The CDR3 protein is CATSARLTDTQYF. The CDR3 DNA sequence: TGTGCCACCAGCGCTAGACTGACAGATACGCAGTATTTT.

This chain joins TRBV2 and TRBJ1-1; a weak D match, TRBD1 (5 bases). Germline CDR1 and CDR2: SNHLY and FYNNEI. This CDR3 spans 14 amino acids. Between the trimmed V and J ends, which lost 10 bases and 0 bases, there was a span of 15 bases. This CDR3 is CANRQRGVNTEAFF. CDR3 nucleotides: TGTGCCAATCGACAAAGAGGGGTGAACACTGAAGCTTTCTTT.

This chain uses TRBV19 with TRBJ2-1, with 8 bases that match TRBD1. Germline CDR1 is LNHDA and CDR2 is SQIVND (reference sequence). CDR3 length: 16 residues. After removal of 2 bases from V and 3 bases from J, the junction contained 6 bases not matched to a gene. CDR3 DNA: TGTGCCAGTAGTATAAGGGCACAGGGGGACTACAATGAGCAGTTCTTC. It encodes CASSIRAQGDYNEQFF.

The J gene is TRBJ1-4, the V gene TRBV6-5; no reliable D call. The CDR3 is 16 residues long. Between the trimmed V and J ends, which lost 0 bases and 4 bases, there was a span of 12 bases. Germline V gene sequence: CDR1 MNHEY, CDR2 SVGAGI. DNA for the CDR3: TGTGCCAGCAGTTACTCGATCGGTGTTTATAATGAAAAACTGTTTTTT. This codes for CASSYSIGVYNEKLFF.

The rearrangement links TRBV11-2 to TRBJ1-2; 7 bases map to TRBD1. Germline loops: CDR1 SGHAT, CDR2 FQNNGV. With 5 bases clipped from V and 2 bases from J, the junction kept 11 bases outside the gene matches. CDR3 length: 16 amino acids. This CDR3 reads CASSPLTGSPNYGYTF. The CDR3 nucleotides read TGTGCCAGCAGCCCTCTGACAGGGTCCCCCAACTATGGCTACACCTTC.

V usage is TRBV4-1 and J usage is TRBJ2-3, with D possibly TRBD1 on 6 matching bases. CDR3 length: 16 residues. V dropped 0 bases and J dropped 2 bases, with 12 bases sitting between them. In germline, CDR1 is MGHRA, CDR2 YSYEKL. The chain's CDR3 is CASSQDLGANTDTQYF. In DNA, the CDR3 is TGCGCCAGCAGCCAAGATCTGGGGGCTAACACAGATACGCAGTATTTT.

The J gene is TRBJ2-7, the V gene TRBV18, with 15 bases aligning to TRBD2. V was clipped by 4 bases and J by 0 bases; unmatched bases: 13. Germline assignment: CDR1 KGHSH and CDR2 LQKENI. The CDR3 has 20 residues. The CDR3 bases are TGTGCCAGCTCACTGCGTACCGGGACTAGCGGGAGGCAGTTCTCCTACGAGCAGTACTTC. Its translation is CASSLRTGTSGRQFSYEQYF. Full variable domain (outside the CDR3, taken from reference TRBV18 and TRBJ2-7): NAGVMQNPRHLVRRRGQEARLRCSPMKGHSHVYWYRQLPEEGLKFMVYLQKENIIDESGMPKERFSAEFPKEGPSILRIQQVVRGDSAAYFCASSLRTGTSGRQFSYEQYFGPGTRLTVT.

The DNA for the CDR3 is TGTGCCAGCAGTTTATTTTTGGGACACAACACTGAAGCTTTCTTT. Residues: CASSLFLGHNTEAFF. V and J are TRBV27 and TRBJ1-1; D may be TRBD1 (6 bases). The CDR3 sequence is 15 residues long. V was shortened by 1 base and J by 2 bases, with 11 bases between the two germline ends. In germline, CDR1 is MNHEY, CDR2 SMNVEV (reference sequence).

The chain employs TRBV4-1 and TRBJ2-5, with 7 bases lining up with TRBD1. The J call may be incorrect, as the DNA end agrees better with TRBJ2-7. The CDR3 loop spans 15 amino acids. The germline V gene has CDR1 MGHRA and CDR2 YSYEKL. The CDR3 nucleotides are TGCGCCAGCAGCCAAGGGACAGGCCAGACCTACGAGCAGTACTTC. It translates to CASSQGTGQTYEQYF.

The V gene is TRBV7-2, the J gene TRBJ2-7; 8 positions agree with TRBD2. V was pared by 5 bases and J by 7 bases, with 13 bases of the junction left unmatched. This CDR3 contains 15 residues. Germline CDR1 is SGHTA and CDR2 is FQGNSA. Here the CDR3 DNA reads TGTGCCAGCAGCCTAGGGGCGGGAGGAGTACGTGAGCAGTACTTC. Protein sequence: CASSLGAGGVREQYF.

The V gene is TRBV28, the J gene TRBJ2-5; D unclear. Trimming took off 5 bases at V and 1 base at J, with 2 bases between the two ends. This CDR3 is 11 amino acids long. Germline lookup yields CDR1 MDHEN and CDR2 SYDVKM. The DNA for the CDR3 is TGTGCCAGCAGTACCCAAGAGACCCAGTACTTC. Translated, it gives CASSTQETQYF.

This chain joins TRBV6-5 and TRBJ2-6; D gene uncertain. This CDR3 is 16 amino acids long. V lost 2 bases and J 0 bases, leaving 8 bases between the germline ends. The germline gives CDR1 MNHEY, CDR2 SVGAGI. The CDR3 is CASSYGPGSGANVLTF. CDR3 nucleotides: TGTGCCAGCAGTTACGGACCTGGCTCTGGGGCCAACGTCCTGACTTTC.

The CDR3 spells CSVNRGWPPGEQYF. In DNA form, the CDR3 reads TGCAGCGTGAACAGGGGGTGGCCTCCGGGCGAGCAGTACTTC. J is TRBJ2-7 and V is TRBV29-1, with 8 bases that match TRBD1. The germline V gene has CDR1 SQVTM and CDR2 ANQGSEA. This CDR3 comprises 14 residues. After removal of 6 bases from V and 6 bases from J, the junction contained 13 bases not matched to a gene.

This chain's CDR3 is CASSPVQEEGNQPQHF. The CDR3, as DNA: TGTGCCAGCAGTCCAGTCCAGGAGGAGGGCAATCAGCCCCAGCATTTT. The chain recombines TRBV27 with TRBJ1-5; D is uncertain. The V gene lost 5 bases and the J gene lost 2 bases, with 16 bases spanning the gap. The germline CDR1 and CDR2 sequences are MNHEY and SMNVEV (reference sequence). The CDR3 extends over 16 amino acids.